This TCR beta chain originates from a study of identical twins. General observations from the study: Possibly, invariant MAIT and iNKT cells partly confounded zero-insertion analyses. Weaker excess twin sharing was seen among beta out-of-frame sequences. Alpha sequences out of frame and shared by twins had excess low generation probability. Cord blood beta clonotypes present at high abundance carried fewer insertions; no such pattern appeared in memory repertoires.

TCRdb re-called the 5' RACE reads with MiXCR, one entry per CDR3 protein. Of more than 1.5 million distinct CDR3 sequences listed, roughly 35% are singletons. Germline loops: CDR1 MNHEY, CDR2 SVGAGI. Trimming removed 6 bases at V and 9 bases at J, with 15 bases between. The CDR3 spans 14 residues. Concerning this clonotype: Antigen unknown.

The TCR sequence derives from a newborn girl in good health. Sequencing was carried out using cord blood. The V gene is TRBV6-5, the J gene TRBJ1-6; maybe TRBD1 (6 bases). The CDR3 protein is CASRYQTRGSPLHF. The CDR3 DNA reads TGTGCCAGCAGATACCAAACCAGGGGTTCACCCCTCCACTTT.